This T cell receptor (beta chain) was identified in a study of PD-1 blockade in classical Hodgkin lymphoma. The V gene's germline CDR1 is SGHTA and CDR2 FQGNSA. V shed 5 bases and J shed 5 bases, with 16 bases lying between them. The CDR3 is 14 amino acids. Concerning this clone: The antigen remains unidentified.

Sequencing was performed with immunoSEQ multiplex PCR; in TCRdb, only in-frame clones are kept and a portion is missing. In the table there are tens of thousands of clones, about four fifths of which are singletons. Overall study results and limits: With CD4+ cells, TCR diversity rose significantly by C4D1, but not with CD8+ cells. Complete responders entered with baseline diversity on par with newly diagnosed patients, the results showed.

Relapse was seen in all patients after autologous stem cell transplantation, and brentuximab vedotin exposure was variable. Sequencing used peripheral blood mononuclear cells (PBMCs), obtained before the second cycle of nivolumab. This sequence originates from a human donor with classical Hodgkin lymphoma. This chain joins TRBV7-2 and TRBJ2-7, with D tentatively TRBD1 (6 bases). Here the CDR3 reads CASSVLGASNEQYF. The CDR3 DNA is TGTGCCAGCAGCGTCCTGGGGGCATCCAACGAGCAGTACTTC.